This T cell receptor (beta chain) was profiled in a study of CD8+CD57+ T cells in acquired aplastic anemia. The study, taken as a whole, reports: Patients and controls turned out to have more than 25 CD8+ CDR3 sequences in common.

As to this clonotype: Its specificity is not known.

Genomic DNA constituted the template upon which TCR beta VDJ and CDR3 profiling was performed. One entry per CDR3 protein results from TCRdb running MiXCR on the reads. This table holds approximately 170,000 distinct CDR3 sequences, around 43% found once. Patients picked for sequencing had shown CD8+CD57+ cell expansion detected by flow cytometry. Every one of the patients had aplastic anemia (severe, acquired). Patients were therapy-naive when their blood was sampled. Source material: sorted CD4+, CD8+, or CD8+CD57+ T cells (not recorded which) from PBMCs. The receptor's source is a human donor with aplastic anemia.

The CDR3 region has the DNA TGTGCCAGTAGTCCTCCGACAGGGGGTCTAGGGCAGCCCCAGCATTTT. It encodes CASSPPTGGLGQPQHF. V usage is TRBV19 and J usage is TRBJ1-5, with 9 bases lining up with TRBD1. The CDR3 covers 16 residues. In germline, CDR1 is LNHDA, CDR2 SQIVND (reference sequence). Germline trimming cut 5 bases from V and 7 bases from J; bases unmatched to any gene: 12.